The clone carrying this T cell receptor (beta chain) has only one observation. It was with random hexamers that roughly 0.5 to 1 ug RNA was reverse transcribed. The method of amplification for TCR beta CDR3 was immunoSEQ multiplex PCR, covering 54 Vbeta and 13 Jbeta. TCRdb ran MiXCR on the immunoSEQ multiplex PCR reads and lists one entry per CDR3 protein. The sample records 180,000 or so distinct CDR3 sequences, under 97% being singletons. The sample originates from a study of CD8 T cells in Susac syndrome. V was shortened by 0 bases and J by 5 bases, with 7 bases between the two germline ends. Germline assignment: CDR1 LGHDT and CDR2 YNNKEL (reference sequence). The CDR3 runs 13 residues.

The rearrangement uses TRBV3-1 and TRBJ2-5; D unclear. The material sequenced was CD4+ T cells from PBMCs. This receptor was obtained from a human donor with multiple sclerosis. CDR3 DNA: TGTGCCAGCAGCCAAGATCGTATGGAGACCCAGTACTTC. Translated, it gives CASSQDRMETQYF.